The 25 T cell receptor beta chains in this list originate from one sample, sequenced in a study of CD8 T cells in Susac syndrome. The RNA input was about 0.5 to 1 ug, and it was reverse transcribed with random hexamers. MiXCR, run by TCRdb on the immunoSEQ multiplex PCR reads, gives a single entry per CDR3 protein. The table includes about 200,000 distinct CDR3 sequences, roughly 95% detected once. The sequenced sample consisted of CD4+ T cells from PBMCs. The source of these receptors is a human donor with multiple sclerosis.

The gene calls are TRBV2 and TRBJ2-3, with a tentative D call TRBD1 (7 bases). This CDR3 has 15 residues. V gave up 8 bases and J gave up 2 bases, with 17 bases separating them. The V gene's germline CDR1 is SNHLY and CDR2 FYNNEI. CDR3 region: CASHGGQPFTDTQYF. The CDR3 coding sequence is TGTGCCAGCCACGGGGGACAGCCCTTCACAGATACGCAGTATTTT.

This clonotype came up once. The rearrangement joins TRBV5-1 to TRBJ2-7; 7 nucleotides match TRBD2. Germline lookup yields CDR1 SGHRS and CDR2 YFSETQ. After removal of 1 base from V and 10 bases from J, the junction contained 5 bases not matched to a gene. This CDR3 has 12 amino acids. The CDR3 here is CASSLTREAQYF. The CDR3 DNA is TGCGCCAGCAGCTTGACCCGGGAGGCTCAGTACTTC.

This chain joins TRBV9 and TRBJ2-1; 7 bases are a match to TRBD1. Germline loops: CDR1 SGDLS, CDR2 YYNGEE. The CDR3 covers 15 residues. Germline trimming cut 4 bases from V and 2 bases from J; bases unmatched to any gene: 6. CDR3 region: CASSSMGQTYNEQFF. The CDR3 bases are TGTGCCAGCAGCTCCATGGGACAGACCTACAATGAGCAGTTCTTC.

The chain uses TRBV14 and TRBJ1-5; no reliable D call. V was pared by 2 bases and J by 4 bases, with 12 bases between. This CDR3 has 15 amino acids. Germline CDR1 SGHDN, CDR2 FVKESK. The CDR3 here is CASSQRTSENQPQHF. The DNA for the CDR3 is TGTGCCAGCAGCCAACGAACCAGCGAGAATCAGCCCCAGCATTTT.

V and J are TRBV29-1 and TRBJ1-2; D call uncertain. Germline CDR1 is SQVTM and CDR2 is ANQGSEA. Trimming pared 7 bases from V and 7 bases from J, leaving 22 bases between. This CDR3 region has 14 residues. CDR3 nucleotide sequence: TGCAGCGCCGTGTCGAGGCTCTATGGTGGTGGCTACACCTTC. This sequence encodes CSAVSRLYGGGYTF.

This chain links TRBV27 with TRBJ1-1; D might be TRBD1 (5 bases). The CDR3 is 11 amino acids. Per germline, CDR1 MNHEY and CDR2 SMNVEV (reference sequence). In nucleotides, the CDR3 is TGTGCAGGGGATGGGAACACTGAAGCTTTCTTT. Its translation is CAGDGNTEAFF.

The CDR3 here is CSARLAGPGETQYF. In nucleotides, the CDR3 is TGCAGTGCTAGACTAGCGGGCCCGGGCGAGACCCAGTACTTC. The chain links TRBV20-1 to TRBJ2-5, with 8 bases matching TRBD2. CDR3 length: 14 amino acids. CDR1 and CDR2 (germline): DFQATT, SNEGSKA (reference sequence). J gave up 5 bases and V 2 bases, and 7 bases lay outside the gene matches.

This clonotype was counted only a few times. This rearrangement joins TRBV30 to TRBJ2-1, with D possibly matching TRBD2 (6 bases). The CDR3 covers 14 residues. Per germline, CDR1 GTSNPN and CDR2 SVGIG (reference sequence). The V end lost 3 bases, the J end lost 6 bases, and 15 bases lay between the germline ends. CDR3 nucleotides: TGTGCCTGGAGCACCGGGGGAGCCCTCAATGAGCAGTTCTTC. Amino acid sequence: CAWSTGGALNEQFF. Full variable domain (remainder filled in from reference TRBV30 and TRBJ2-1): SQTIHQWPATLVQPVGSPLSLECTVEGTSNPNLYWYRQAAGRGLQLLFYSVGIGQISSEVPQNLSASRPQDRQFILSSKKLLLSDSGFYLCAWSTGGALNEQFFGPGTRLTVL.

The chain joins TRBV9 to TRBJ2-1; 10 bases align to TRBD2. The V gene's germline CDR1 is SGDLS and CDR2 YYNGEE. This CDR3 is built from 15 residues. The J segment lost 9 bases and the V segment lost 3 bases, leaving 9 bases of the junction unmatched. CDR3 amino acids: CASSESSGSVVEQFF. The CDR3 nucleotides are TGTGCCAGCAGCGAGTCTAGCGGGAGTGTTGTTGAGCAGTTCTTC.

The chain couples TRBV29-1 to TRBJ2-7; D might be TRBD2 (5 bases). There are 14 residues in the CDR3. Trimming pared 4 bases from V and 2 bases from J, leaving 15 bases between. Germline V gives CDR1 SQVTM, CDR2 ANQGSEA. CDR3 nucleotide sequence: TGCAGCGTTGGAAGGACTTTTAATCCCTACGAGCAGTACTTC. Translating gives CSVGRTFNPYEQYF.

This clonotype was seen a single time. The J gene is TRBJ2-3, the V gene TRBV30; a weak D match, TRBD1 (6 bases). The CDR3 extends over 12 amino acids. Deletions cut 6 bases from V and 5 bases from J, with 12 bases between. Germline-derived CDR1 and CDR2 are GTSNPN and SVGIG (reference sequence). CDR3 loop: CACSQGRDTQYF. The CDR3 DNA reads as TGTGCCTGCTCCCAGGGGAGAGATACGCAGTATTTT.

The chain is built from TRBV15 and TRBJ2-1, with D perhaps TRBD1 (6 bases). This CDR3 region has 15 residues. Germline V gene sequence: CDR1 LNHNV, CDR2 YYDKDF (reference sequence). V was cut by 1 base and J by 9 bases, with 16 bases left in between. CDR3 sequence (DNA): TGTGCCACCAGCAGAGGTGGGGACACGTCGGGTGAGCAGTTCTTC. Protein: CATSRGGDTSGEQFF. The entire variable domain, with the rest obtained from reference TRBV15 and TRBJ2-1, is as follows: DAMVIQNPRYQVTQFGKPVTLSCSQTLNHNVMYWYQQKSSQAPKLLFHYYDKDFNNEADTPDNFQSRRPNTSFCFLDIRSPGLGDTAMYLCATSRGGDTSGEQFFGPGTRLTVL.

The rearrangement uses TRBV30 and TRBJ1-4; TRBD1 is a possible D gene (6 bases). Trimming left V 1 base short and J 11 bases short, with 17 bases between. The CDR3 totals 14 residues. Germline CDR1 and CDR2: GTSNPN and SVGIG (reference sequence). The chain's CDR3 is CAWSDGRGGQKLFF. The CDR3 DNA follows: TGTGCCTGGAGTGACGGGCGGGGGGGGCAGAAACTGTTTTTT.

The genes are TRBV30 and TRBJ1-1, with D unresolved. Trimming took 1 base from V and 6 from J, leaving 12 bases between them. Germline assignment: CDR1 GTSNPN and CDR2 SVGIG (reference sequence). There are 13 residues in the CDR3. For the CDR3, the DNA is TGTGCCTGGAGTGACCGCCACGGCGCTGAAGCTTTCTTT. Protein product: CAWSDRHGAEAFF.

The rearrangement joins TRBV7-9 to TRBJ2-1, with TRBD2 matching 11 bases. CDR1 is SEHNR and CDR2 is FQNEAQ in the germline V gene (reference sequence). The CDR3 has 13 residues. The trim removed 3 bases at V and 8 bases at J, leaving 0 bases unmatched. The CDR3 nucleotides read TGTGCCAGCAGCTTGGGACTAGCGGATGAGCAGTTCTTC. This encodes CASSLGLADEQFF. The entire variable domain, with the rest obtained from reference TRBV7-9 and TRBJ2-1, is as follows: DTGVSQNPRHKITKRGQNVTFRCDPISEHNRLYWYRQTLGQGPEFLTYFQNEAQLEKSRLLSDRFSAERPKGSFSTLEIQRTEQGDSAMYLCASSLGLADEQFFGPGTRLTVL.

The genes are TRBV20-1 and TRBJ1-1, with D unclear. V was pared by 6 bases and J by 4 bases, with 15 bases between. This CDR3 spans 13 amino acids. Germline V CDR1 and CDR2: DFQATT, SNEGSKA (reference sequence). The CDR3 here is CSALVGGGTEAFF. In DNA form, the CDR3 reads TGCAGTGCCCTGGTGGGTGGCGGCACTGAAGCTTTCTTT.

The V and J genes are TRBV19 and TRBJ2-5, with D possibly TRBD1 on 6 matching bases. Germline V gene data show CDR1 as LNHDA and CDR2 as SQIVND (reference sequence). This CDR3 is 14 amino acids long. The V end was cut by 3 bases, the J end by 1 base, with 9 bases between. DNA of the CDR3: TGTGCCAGTAGTATCAGGGGACGCCAAGAGACCCAGTACTTC. Residues: CASSIRGRQETQYF. Together with reference TRBV19 and TRBJ2-5, the CDR3 gives the full variable domain: DGGITQSPKYLFRKEGQNVTLSCEQNLNHDAMYWYRQDPGQGLRLIYYSQIVNDFQKGDIAEGYSVSREKKESFPLTVTSAQKNPTAFYLCASSIRGRQETQYFGPGTRLLVL.

The CDR3 DNA is TGCAGCGTTGCCGGCCAGCGGGGGGACATTCAGTACTTC. Translating gives CSVAGQRGDIQYF. V and J are TRBV29-1 and TRBJ2-4; 9 nucleotides agree with TRBD2. Germline CDR1 is SQVTM and CDR2 is ANQGSEA. The CDR3 runs 13 residues. V gave up 4 bases and J gave up 8 bases; unmatched junction bases: 6. The full variable domain, in which reference TRBV29-1 and TRBJ2-4 provide the parts outside the CDR3, is SAVISQKPSRDICQRGTSLTIQCQVDSQVTMMFWYRQQPGQSLTLIATANQGSEATYESGFVIDKFPISRPNLTFSTLTVSNMSPEDSSIYLCSVAGQRGDIQYFGAGTRLSVL.

The chain joins TRBV20-1 to TRBJ2-5; 7 nucleotides agree with TRBD2. Germline loops: CDR1 DFQATT, CDR2 SNEGSKA (reference sequence). The CDR3 totals 15 residues. V trimming: 6 bases; J trimming: 5 bases; junction bases outside the gene matches: 15. The DNA for the CDR3 is TGCAGTGCGGGAAGAGCGGGGACGGTGTGGGAGACCCAGTACTTC. Translating it yields CSAGRAGTVWETQYF.

CDR3 DNA: TGTGCCAGCAGTGGGGGGAGAAACACTGAAGCTTTCTTT. Amino acid sequence: CASSGGRNTEAFF. The rearrangement joins TRBV5-4 to TRBJ1-1, with a possible D match to TRBD1 (5 bases). Trimming shortened V by 5 bases and J by 2 bases, and 10 bases separated the two germline ends. This CDR3 has 13 amino acids. Germline assignment: CDR1 SGHNT and CDR2 YYREEE (reference sequence).

The chain uses TRBV20-1 and TRBJ2-1, with TRBD2 matching 7 bases. The CDR3 has 16 residues. Trimming cost V 6 bases and J 0 bases; bases outside gene matches: 11. The V gene's germline CDR1 is DFQATT and CDR2 SNEGSKA (reference sequence). The CDR3 reads CSAPSTSANSYNEQFF. The CDR3 DNA is TGCAGTGCCCCCTCCACTAGCGCCAACTCCTACAATGAGCAGTTCTTC.

This chain connects TRBV20-1 to TRBJ2-1, with TRBD2 matching 8 bases. The CDR3 runs to 14 residues. Germline assignment: CDR1 DFQATT and CDR2 SNEGSKA (reference sequence). The ends lost 5 bases at V and 8 bases at J; junction bases unmatched: 11. DNA for the CDR3: TGCAGTGCTCCCAAAAGGGCGGGGGGAGATGAGCAGTTCTTC. Its protein is CSAPKRAGGDEQFF.

This sequence joins TRBV20-1 and TRBJ2-3, with a tentative D call TRBD1 (6 bases). The CDR3 covers 12 residues. Germline values: CDR1 DFQATT, CDR2 SNEGSKA (reference sequence). With 6 bases removed from V and 6 bases from J, the gap between germline ends came to 13 bases. The CDR3 protein is CSAIQGADTQYF. DNA of the CDR3: TGCAGTGCCATACAGGGAGCGGATACGCAGTATTTT.

The rearrangement links TRBV7-9 to TRBJ2-1; no clear D gene. The length of the CDR3 is 8 residues. V lost 8 bases to trimming and J lost 14 bases, with 7 bases between them. Looked up from germline, CDR1 is SEHNR and CDR2 is FQNEAQ (reference sequence). CDR3 DNA sequence: TGTGCCAGCCCCGTGGAGTTCTTC. Protein product: CASPVEFF.

This clonotype was observed once. The chain employs TRBV29-1 and TRBJ2-1, with D unclear. Trimming pared 7 bases from V and 6 bases from J, leaving 13 bases between. Germline V CDR1 and CDR2: SQVTM, ANQGSEA. This CDR3 is 12 amino acids long. The CDR3 is CSAIQAANEQFF. CDR3 nucleotides: TGCAGCGCCATCCAGGCTGCCAATGAGCAGTTCTTC.